This T cell receptor beta chain was sequenced in a study of CD8+ T cells in alopecia areata. Extracted from the samples, RNA was reverse transcribed into cDNA to serve as the sequencing template. Libraries were prepared by immunoSEQ multiplex PCR; TCRdb keeps only in-frame clonotypes and omits some of them. This sample comprises about 270,000 clones, none seen once only. With respect to this clone: Genes and germline come from the mouse. Coverage ceases 4 residues before the CDR3 finishes, and the germline J gene fills in the end. Other DNA sequences in this specimen translate into the identical CDR3.

The study sorted pooled cutaneous lymph node cells by CD4, CD8alpha, NKG2D, NKG2ACE and other markers. Trimming took 3 bases from V and 3 from J; bases not matched to a gene: 1. The CDR3 contains 13 residues. Germline loops: CDR1 GKSSPN, CDR2 SITVG. Sequences were obtained from CD4+ T cells sorted from a lymph node. This rearrangement joins TRBV31 to TRBJ2-7; 11 bases fit TRBD2. This TCR was sampled from a C3H/HeJ mouse with alopecia areata. The strain's MHC type: H2-k. CDR3 DNA, as far as it was read: TGTGCCTGGAGCGGGACTGGGGGCTAT. Its protein is CAWSGTGGY. The full CDR3 is CAWSGTGGYEQYF.